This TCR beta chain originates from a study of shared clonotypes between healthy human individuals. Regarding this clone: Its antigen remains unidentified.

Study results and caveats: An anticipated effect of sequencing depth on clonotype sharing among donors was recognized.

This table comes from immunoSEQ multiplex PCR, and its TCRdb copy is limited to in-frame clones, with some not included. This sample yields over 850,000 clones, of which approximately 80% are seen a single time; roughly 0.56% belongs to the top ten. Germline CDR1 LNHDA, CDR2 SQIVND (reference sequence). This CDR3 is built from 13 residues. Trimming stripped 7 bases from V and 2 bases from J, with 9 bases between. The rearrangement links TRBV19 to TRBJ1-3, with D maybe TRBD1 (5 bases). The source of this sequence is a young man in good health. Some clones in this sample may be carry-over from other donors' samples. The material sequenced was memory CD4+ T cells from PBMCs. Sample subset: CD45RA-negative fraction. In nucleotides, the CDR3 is TGTGCCAGTACAGGGATCGCTGGAAACACCATATATTTT. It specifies CASTGIAGNTIYF.